These 30 T cell receptor beta chains came from one sample sequenced in a study of blood T cells in healthy people across ages. Together with a sample-barcoded 5' primer, a J-beta primer mix was included in a second PCR lasting roughly 6 to 12 cycles. TCRdb independently ran MiXCR on the 5' RACE reads; one entry per CDR3 protein. This sample yields some 1.4 million distinct CDR3 sequences, of which about 40% are seen a single time; 7.9% belongs to the top ten. Input material: blood. Receptors were obtained from a woman between 18 and 29 years old in good health.

With regard to this clonotype: An end of the junction differs from the germline gene, which may be a read error. V and J are TRBV20-1 and TRBJ2-3; D is uncertain. Germline lookup yields CDR1 DFQATT and CDR2 SNEGSKA (reference sequence). The CDR3 is 11 residues long. The CDR3 sequence: CSAAPTDSQYF. The CDR3 nucleotides read TGCAGTGCCGCCCCCACAGATTCGCAGTATTTT.

The chain carries TRBV7-2 and TRBJ1-6; D gene uncertain. V lost 0 bases and J lost 5, with 5 bases in between. Germline V CDR1 and CDR2: SGHTA, FQGNSA. CDR3 length: 14 amino acids. This CDR3 is CASSLARDNSPLHF. The CDR3, as DNA: TGTGCCAGCAGCTTAGCTAGGGATAATTCACCCCTCCACTTT.

The CDR3 DNA follows: TGCAGTGCTAGTGGGGTGGCTAACTATGGCTACACCTTC. It encodes CSASGVANYGYTF. V usage is TRBV20-1 and J usage is TRBJ1-2; D is undetermined. Trimming shortened V by 3 bases and J by 0 bases, and 8 bases separated the two germline ends. This CDR3 has 13 residues. Germline CDR1 reads DFQATT; CDR2 reads SNEGSKA (reference sequence).

The V and J genes are TRBV7-9 and TRBJ2-7; TRBD1 is a possible D gene (5 bases). This CDR3 spans 14 amino acids. The germline V gene has CDR1 SEHNR and CDR2 FQNEAQ (reference sequence). The germline V and J ends were trimmed by 8 bases and 1 base, with 15 bases remaining between them. As DNA, the CDR3 is TGTGCCAGCTTACGCCCAGGGAATTCCTACGAGCAGTACTTC. It translates to CASLRPGNSYEQYF.

Ten or more counts support this clonotype. The chain links TRBV7-2 to TRBJ2-3; unclear D gene. V was cut by 1 base and J by 6 bases, with 11 bases left in between. The V gene's germline CDR1 is SGHTA and CDR2 FQGNSA. There are 14 residues in the CDR3. The CDR3 is CASSLGWRFDTQYF. CDR3 nucleotide sequence: TGTGCCAGCAGCTTAGGCTGGCGGTTCGATACGCAGTATTTT.

V gene TRBV21-1 combines with J gene TRBJ1-5. TRBV21-1 is recorded as a pseudogene. The CDR3 runs to 18 residues. This CDR3 is CASSKVAEFLLSNQPQHF. The CDR3 bases are TGTGCCAGCAGCAAGGTGGCGGAGTTTTTACTTAGCAATCAGCCCCAGCATTTT.

Turning to this clonotype: A junction boundary mismatches the germline segment, possibly from a read error. The V call is TRBV30, the J call TRBJ2-7, with D possibly being TRBD2 (6 bases). Germline V lookup: CDR1 GTSNPN, CDR2 SVGIG (reference sequence). The CDR3 sequence is 12 residues long. CDR3 sequence: CVGGPSSYEQCF. In DNA form, the CDR3 reads TGTGTCGGAGGGCCGAGCTCCTACGAGCAGTGCTTC.

The genes are TRBV5-6 and TRBJ2-1, with D hard to call. Trimming pared 0 bases from V and 8 bases from J, leaving 9 bases between. This CDR3 has 13 residues. CDR1 and CDR2 (germline): SGHDT, YYEEEE. The CDR3, as DNA: TGTGCCAGCAGCTTGGCGGTTAACCATGAGCAGTTCTTC. It translates to CASSLAVNHEQFF.

This clonotype was observed a few times. The rearrangement links TRBV20-1 to TRBJ2-7; 7 bases line up with TRBD1. Trimming cost V 3 bases and J 3 bases; bases outside gene matches: 5. Germline V lookup: CDR1 DFQATT, CDR2 SNEGSKA (reference sequence). The length of the CDR3 is 13 residues. CDR3 region: CSARRDSDYEQYF. In DNA form, the CDR3 reads TGCAGTGCTAGGAGGGACAGCGACTACGAGCAGTACTTC.

V and J are TRBV6-5 and TRBJ2-5; perhaps TRBD2 as D (7 bases). The last part of the DNA fits TRBJ2-7 better; the J call may be wrong. This CDR3 is built from 16 residues. Germline CDR1 MNHEY, CDR2 SVGAGI. CDR3 in DNA: TGTGCCAGCAGTTACGGGGGCGGGAGAAGGTCAATCGAGCAGTACTTC. Its translation: CASSYGGGRRSIEQYF.

This sequence joins TRBV20-1 and TRBJ2-3, with 7 bases aligning to TRBD1. This CDR3 has 14 amino acids. Germline CDR1 reads DFQATT; CDR2 reads SNEGSKA (reference sequence). V lost 3 bases and J lost 5; bases outside the gene matches: 8. The CDR3 coding sequence is TGCAGTGCTAGCCGGGCAGGGGGTGGAGATACGCAGTATTTT. Amino acids: CSASRAGGGDTQYF.

The CDR3 bases are TGTGCCAGCAGCGCCCAGACAGCAGATACGCAGTATTTT. It is translated as CASSAQTADTQYF. The V gene is TRBV9, the J gene TRBJ2-3; perhaps TRBD1 as D (5 bases). The CDR3 is 13 residues long. Germline CDR1 is SGDLS and CDR2 is YYNGEE. Trimming stripped 3 bases from V and 4 bases from J, with 9 bases between.

This clonotype came up a few times. V usage is TRBV10-3 and J usage is TRBJ2-1; D ambiguous. Germline CDR1 and CDR2: ENHRY and SYGVKD. V lost 3 bases, J lost 0 bases, and 12 bases lay in between. The CDR3 loop spans 16 amino acids. The CDR3 nucleotides read TGTGCCATCAGTGATCAAGAACCTTTCTCCTACAATGAGCAGTTCTTC. The encoded protein is CAISDQEPFSYNEQFF.

J is TRBJ1-6 and V is TRBV7-2, with D unresolved. Trimming took 5 bases from V and 7 from J, leaving 12 bases between them. The CDR3 totals 14 residues. Germline V gene data show CDR1 as SGHTA and CDR2 as FQGNSA. CDR3 protein: CASSVQLGNSPLHF. CDR3 DNA: TGTGCCAGCAGCGTACAGCTAGGGAATTCACCCCTCCACTTT.

This clonotype came up many times. This chain links TRBV9 with TRBJ1-1; D is undetermined. The CDR3 is 11 amino acids. V dropped 4 bases and J dropped 5 bases, with 6 bases sitting between them. Germline CDR1 reads SGDLS; CDR2 reads YYNGEE. CDR3 in DNA: TGTGCCAGCAGCCCCTCGACTGAAGCTTTCTTT. Protein product: CASSPSTEAFF. Based on the CDR3 plus reference TRBV9 and TRBJ1-1, the full variable domain is DSGVTQTPKHLITATGQRVTLRCSPRSGDLSVYWYQQSLDQGLQFLIQYYNGEERAKGNILERFSAQQFPDLHSELNLSSLELGDSALYFCASSPSTEAFFGQGTRLTVV.

This clonotype was seen ten or more times. This chain links TRBV7-2 with TRBJ2-1; D perhaps matches TRBD2 (5 bases). Germline lookup yields CDR1 SGHTA and CDR2 FQGNSA. The CDR3 has 14 residues. V was clipped by 5 bases and J by 8 bases, with 16 bases between them. Here the CDR3 DNA reads TGTGCCAGCAGCACCGTTCTAGGAGGTCATGAGCAGTTCTTC. Its protein is CASSTVLGGHEQFF.

This chain links TRBV6-5 with TRBJ1-2, with D uncertain. Germline V CDR1 and CDR2: MNHEY, SVGAGI. V was pared by 0 bases and J by 4 bases, with 6 bases between. CDR3 length: 13 amino acids. CDR3 in amino acids: CASSYSWGYGYTF. The CDR3 nucleotides are TGTGCCAGCAGTTACTCCTGGGGCTATGGCTACACCTTC.

This sequence joins TRBV5-1 and TRBJ2-1; 7 positions match TRBD2. The DNA end favors TRBJ2-7, so the J call may be wrong. This CDR3 contains 15 residues. The V gene's germline CDR1 is SGHRS and CDR2 YFSETQ. The CDR3 DNA sequence: TGCGCCAGCGGGGGGGGGAGTATGAGCTACAATGAGCAGTACTTC. Residues: CASGGGSMSYNEQYF.

The rearrangement links TRBV6-5 to TRBJ2-3; 7 nucleotides agree with TRBD2. The CDR3 has 19 amino acids. V lost 1 base, J lost 2 bases, and 15 bases stayed unmatched. The germline CDR1 and CDR2 sequences are MNHEY and SVGAGI. CDR3 residues: CASSYLREAGLLNTDTQYF. The CDR3 DNA is TGTGCCAGCAGTTACTTGCGGGAAGCGGGACTACTAAACACAGATACGCAGTATTTT.

A few counts support this clonotype. The chain uses TRBV20-1 and TRBJ2-3; no reliable D call. CDR1 and CDR2 from the germline V gene are DFQATT and SNEGSKA (reference sequence). CDR3 length equals 12 residues. Between the trimmed V and J ends, which lost 6 bases and 2 bases, there was a span of 9 bases. The DNA of the CDR3 is TGCAGTGCGGGCCGAAACACAGATACGCAGTATTTT. Its protein product is CSAGRNTDTQYF.

The chain recombines TRBV11-2 with TRBJ2-5; D might be TRBD2 (6 bases). The CDR3 length is 14 residues. CDR1 and CDR2 (germline): SGHAT, FQNNGV. V was shortened by 6 bases and J by 1 base, with 12 bases between the two germline ends. The CDR3 loop is CASRRDFPQETQYF. CDR3 bases: TGTGCCAGCAGACGGGACTTCCCCCAAGAGACCCAGTACTTC.

The chain recombines TRBV20-1 with TRBJ2-5; D gene uncertain. The CDR3 sequence is 9 residues long. Trimming took off 4 bases at V and 5 bases at J, with 2 bases between the two ends. Germline V CDR1 and CDR2: DFQATT, SNEGSKA (reference sequence). CDR3 amino acids: CSATETQYF. As DNA, the CDR3 is TGCAGTGCTACGGAGACCCAGTACTTC.

This clonotype was picked up a small number of times. This rearrangement joins TRBV12-3 or TRBV12-4 to TRBJ2-1, with D possibly matching TRBD2 (6 bases). The CDR3 runs 14 residues. Trimming cost V 5 bases and J 3 bases, with 11 bases left between them. The CDR3: CASSGDSHYNEQFF. The CDR3 DNA reads TGTGCCAGCAGTGGGGACTCCCACTACAATGAGCAGTTCTTC.

The table lists this clonotype with a few counts. CDR3 DNA sequence: TGCGCCAGCAGCGACAGGCAAGAGACCCAGTACTTC. This translates into CASSDRQETQYF. V is TRBV5-1 and J is TRBJ2-5; D perhaps matches TRBD1 (6 bases). V was trimmed by 4 bases and J by 2 bases, leaving 6 bases between them. Germline CDR1 SGHRS, CDR2 YFSETQ. This CDR3 is built from 12 residues.

This clonotype was recorded once. The chain joins TRBV18 to TRBJ2-1; D not resolved. The CDR3 extends over 15 amino acids. The germline V gene has CDR1 KGHSH and CDR2 LQKENI. V was pared by 2 bases and J by 3 bases, with 11 bases between. The CDR3 DNA reads as TGTGCCAGCTCACCAAGCGCGAGCTACTACAATGAGCAGTTCTTC. As protein: CASSPSASYYNEQFF.

The rearrangement links TRBV6-1 to TRBJ2-1; a possible D gene is TRBD1 (5 bases). The CDR3 spans 15 residues. V lost 8 bases and J 3 bases, leaving 17 bases between the germline ends. The germline V gene encodes CDR1 MNHNS and CDR2 SASEGT. The CDR3 loop is CASCPYTGFYNEQFF. The CDR3 DNA sequence: TGTGCCAGCTGTCCCTACACAGGATTCTACAATGAGCAGTTCTTC.

This rearrangement joins TRBV7-9 to TRBJ2-1; 9 bases fit TRBD2. The CDR3 covers 15 residues. Germline V gene sequence: CDR1 SEHNR, CDR2 FQNEAQ (reference sequence). V gave up 5 bases and J gave up 7 bases; unmatched junction bases: 9. The CDR3 bases are TGTGCCAGCAGCGCAATAGTTCTAGCGGGAAATGAGCAGTTCTTC. This sequence encodes CASSAIVLAGNEQFF. The complete variable domain, with remaining parts taken from reference TRBV7-9 and TRBJ2-1, reads DTGVSQNPRHKITKRGQNVTFRCDPISEHNRLYWYRQTLGQGPEFLTYFQNEAQLEKSRLLSDRFSAERPKGSFSTLEIQRTEQGDSAMYLCASSAIVLAGNEQFFGPGTRLTVL.

V gene TRBV11-2 combines with J gene TRBJ2-1; D is undetermined. Germline CDR1 reads SGHAT; CDR2 reads FQNNGV. Between the trimmed V and J ends, which lost 0 bases and 15 bases, there was a span of 15 bases. The CDR3 loop spans 13 amino acids. The CDR3 nucleotides read TGTGCCAGCAGCTTAGATCGTGCCACCCCGGCGTTCTTC. Translating gives CASSLDRATPAFF.

In this sample, this clonotype turned up a few times. The chain links TRBV7-2 to TRBJ2-3; D uncertain. The V end was cut by 4 bases, the J end by 1 base, with 9 bases between. The CDR3 is made up of 14 amino acids. Germline V gene lookup returns CDR1 SGHTA and CDR2 FQGNSA. CDR3 in DNA: TGTGCCAGCAGCTCCGCAGCCGGCACAGATACGCAGTATTTT. It is translated as CASSSAAGTDTQYF.

A few counts support this clonotype. J is TRBJ2-1 and V is TRBV5-1; TRBD2 matches 9 bases. The V and J ends lost 0 bases and 8 bases, in that order; junction bases with no gene match: 6. The CDR3 covers 15 residues. Germline V CDR1 and CDR2: SGHRS, YFSETQ. The CDR3 DNA is TGCGCCAGCAGCTTGGCGGCGGGAGGGGTGGATGAGCAGTTCTTC. Its protein is CASSLAAGGVDEQFF.